This is a list of T cell receptor beta chains from one sample in a study of cytomegalovirus exposure and HLA in healthy donors. The protocol was immunoSEQ multiplex PCR, while the TCRdb copy is restricted to in-frame clones and leaves out a portion. The table lists roughly 100,000 clones, 50% to 70% of them singletons. Sequenced input: PBMCs. The receptors were sampled from a human donor in good health. The CDR3 runs from the conserved cysteine through the conserved F or W. A D gene is named only where the DNA matches it firmly. Size tells how often a clone was seen (once, few, many) or the class of an expanded clone, and some rows leave it out.

v_gene: TRBV18; j_gene: TRBJ1-1; abundance: few; d_gene: -; CDR3nt: TGTGCCAGCTCCTCGAACGGGGACACTGAAGCTTTCTTT; CDR3aa: CASSSNGDTEAFF
v_gene: TRBV6-4; j_gene: TRBJ2-2; abundance: few; d_gene: TRBD1; CDR3nt: TGTGCCAGCACTCCGACAGGGCAGGGCACCGGGGAGCTGTTTTTT; CDR3aa: CASTPTGQGTGELFF
v_gene: TRBV19; j_gene: TRBJ2-7; abundance: few; d_gene: TRBD1; CDR3nt: TGTGCCAGTAGTATAGGGGACAGGTTCAACGAGCAGTACTTC; CDR3aa: CASSIGDRFNEQYF
v_gene: TRBV18; j_gene: TRBJ2-1; abundance: few; d_gene: -; CDR3nt: TGTGCCAGCTCACCACGTCACAGCAATGAGCAGTTCTTC; CDR3aa: CASSPRHSNEQFF
v_gene: TRBV28; j_gene: TRBJ2-1; abundance: few; d_gene: -; CDR3nt: TGTGCCAGCAGTTTAGACAGGTTCGTCCTCTCGAGAGTGTTCTTC; CDR3aa: CASSLDRFVLSRVFF
v_gene: TRBV5-1; j_gene: TRBJ2-3; abundance: -; d_gene: TRBD1; CDR3nt: TGCGCCAGCAGCCCACGGCCCGGGGACAGGGCCGGGGGGGATACGCAGTATTTT; CDR3aa: CASSPRPGDRAGGDTQYF
v_gene: TRBV29-1; j_gene: TRBJ2-2; abundance: few; d_gene: TRBD2; CDR3nt: TGCAGCGTGCGGGGAGGGGAAAGACTAGCGGGAGGGGTAGGCACCGGGGAGCTGTTTTTT; CDR3aa: CSVRGGERLAGGVGTGELFF
v_gene: TRBV6-4; j_gene: TRBJ2-3; abundance: -; d_gene: TRBD2; CDR3nt: TGTGCCAGCAGCCGGGGGGGGAGCACAGATACGCAGTATTTT; CDR3aa: CASSRGGSTDTQYF
v_gene: TRBV5-6; j_gene: TRBJ2-2; abundance: -; d_gene: -; CDR3nt: TGTGCCAGCAGCTTTTTGGCAGGCACCGGGGAGCTGTTTTTT; CDR3aa: CASSFLAGTGELFF
v_gene: TRBV5-1; j_gene: TRBJ2-1; abundance: few; d_gene: TRBD1; CDR3nt: TGCGCCAGCAGCTTGAGTGGGACAGGGATCAATGAGCAGTTCTTC; CDR3aa: CASSLSGTGINEQFF
v_gene: TRBV6-6; j_gene: TRBJ2-2; abundance: -; d_gene: TRBD1; CDR3nt: TGTGCCAGCAGTTACTTTGGGACAGCCGCCGGGGAGCTGTTTTTT; CDR3aa: CASSYFGTAAGELFF
v_gene: TRBV4-2; j_gene: TRBJ2-1; abundance: -; d_gene: TRBD2; CDR3nt: TGTGCCAGCAGCCCATCTAGCGGCAGTTACAATGAGCAGTTCTTC; CDR3aa: CASSPSSGSYNEQFF
v_gene: TRBV30; j_gene: TRBJ2-7; abundance: -; d_gene: TRBD2; CDR3nt: TGTGCCTGGAGTTTCCAAACTAGCGGGAGAGGCTACGAGCAGTACTTC; CDR3aa: CAWSFQTSGRGYEQYF
v_gene: TRBV19; j_gene: TRBJ2-1; abundance: -; d_gene: -; CDR3nt: TGTGCCACCGCGCGGGGCAGGGAATACAATGAGCAGTTCTTC; CDR3aa: CATARGREYNEQFF
v_gene: TRBV13; j_gene: TRBJ2-7; abundance: -; d_gene: -; CDR3nt: TGTGCCAGCAGCTTTGGTTTCGGGACTGGGTCCTACGAGCAGTACTTC; CDR3aa: CASSFGFGTGSYEQYF
v_gene: TRBV27; j_gene: TRBJ2-5; abundance: -; d_gene: -; CDR3nt: TGTGCCAGCAGTTTAGGAGGGATCGAGACCCAGTACTTC; CDR3aa: CASSLGGIETQYF
v_gene: TRBV29-1; j_gene: TRBJ2-7; abundance: few; d_gene: TRBD2; CDR3nt: TGCAGCGCCTCACTAGCGGGAGGGCGCGAGCAGTACTTC; CDR3aa: CSASLAGGREQYF
v_gene: TRBV5-1; j_gene: TRBJ2-1; abundance: -; d_gene: TRBD2; CDR3nt: TGCGCCAGCAGCTCTGGACTAGCGGGAGTAAATTACAATGAGCAGTTCTTC; CDR3aa: CASSSGLAGVNYNEQFF
v_gene: TRBV10-3; j_gene: TRBJ1-2; abundance: -; d_gene: TRBD1; CDR3nt: TGTGCCATCAGTGCCTACACCGGGACAGGGGGTGGCTACACCTTC; CDR3aa: CAISAYTGTGGGYTF
v_gene: TRBV30; j_gene: TRBJ1-1; abundance: -; d_gene: -; CDR3nt: TGTGCCTGGAGTGTAGGCGGAACTGAAGCTTTCTTT; CDR3aa: CAWSVGGTEAFF
v_gene: TRBV19; j_gene: TRBJ1-1; abundance: -; d_gene: TRBD1; CDR3nt: TGTGCCAGTAGTCCGACAGGGCGCACTGAAGCTTTCTTT; CDR3aa: CASSPTGRTEAFF
v_gene: TRBV5-1; j_gene: TRBJ2-2; abundance: -; d_gene: -; CDR3nt: TGCGCCAGCAGCCGAGGGGGATGGAACACCGGGGAGCTGTTTTTT; CDR3aa: CASSRGGWNTGELFF
v_gene: TRBV20-1; j_gene: TRBJ2-1; abundance: -; d_gene: -; CDR3nt: TGCAGTGTGGGCGGGCTTAATGAGCAGTTCTTC; CDR3aa: CSVGGLNEQFF
v_gene: TRBV13; j_gene: TRBJ2-5; abundance: -; d_gene: -; CDR3nt: TGTGCCAGCAGCCCCACAACCCAGGGCGATCAAGAGACCCAGTACTTC; CDR3aa: CASSPTTQGDQETQYF
v_gene: TRBV29-1; j_gene: TRBJ2-7; abundance: once; d_gene: TRBD2; CDR3nt: TGCAGCGCAGCCCAGGGTGCGGGGGCCTACGAGCAGTACTTC; CDR3aa: CSAAQGAGAYEQYF
v_gene: TRBV10-3; j_gene: TRBJ2-1; abundance: few; d_gene: TRBD2; CDR3nt: TGTGCCATCAGTAGGCGGACTAGCGGCTACAATGAGCAGTTCTTC; CDR3aa: CAISRRTSGYNEQFF
v_gene: TRBV19; j_gene: TRBJ1-2; abundance: -; d_gene: TRBD1; CDR3nt: TGTGCCAGTAGTTCACCCGGACAGGGGGCACGAGGCTACACCTTC; CDR3aa: CASSSPGQGARGYTF
v_gene: TRBV19; j_gene: TRBJ1-1; abundance: -; d_gene: TRBD1; CDR3nt: TGTGCCAGTAGTGCACAGGGGGCAGCTGAAGCTTTCTTT; CDR3aa: CASSAQGAAEAFF
v_gene: TRBV7-2; j_gene: TRBJ2-1; abundance: -; d_gene: -; CDR3nt: TGTGCCAGCAGCCTGCTAAAAGAGCAGTTCTTC; CDR3aa: CASSLLKEQFF
v_gene: TRBV29-1; j_gene: TRBJ2-1; abundance: -; d_gene: TRBD2; CDR3nt: TGCAGCGTGATTACAAGGACTAGCGGGAGATACGAGCAGTTCTTC; CDR3aa: CSVITRTSGRYEQFF
v_gene: TRBV19; j_gene: TRBJ1-1; abundance: -; d_gene: -; CDR3nt: TGTGCCAGTAGTACCGTCGACAGAGCGAACACTGAAGCTTTCTTT; CDR3aa: CASSTVDRANTEAFF
v_gene: TRBV18; j_gene: TRBJ2-7; abundance: -; d_gene: -; CDR3nt: TGTGCCAGCTCACCGCGGGACAGCTACGAGCAGTACTTC; CDR3aa: CASSPRDSYEQYF
v_gene: TRBV15; j_gene: TRBJ2-1; abundance: -; d_gene: TRBD2; CDR3nt: TGTGCCACCAGCAGCGGCGGGGGACTATACAATGAGCAGTTCTTC; CDR3aa: CATSSGGGLYNEQFF
v_gene: TRBV2; j_gene: TRBJ2-5; abundance: -; d_gene: TRBD1; CDR3nt: TGTGCCAGCAGGGCCAGCAGGGGGCGCAGGGAGACCCAGTACTTC; CDR3aa: CASRASRGRRETQYF
v_gene: TRBV6-1; j_gene: TRBJ1-5; abundance: -; d_gene: TRBD1; CDR3nt: TGTGCCAGCAGTGATTTTGCAGGGGGAGGAGGCAATCAGCCCCAGCATTTT; CDR3aa: CASSDFAGGGGNQPQHF
v_gene: TRBV6-6; j_gene: TRBJ2-1; abundance: -; d_gene: TRBD2; CDR3nt: TGTGCCAGTACGACCTCGGTGGGGCTAGCGGGAGGCGGGCAGTTCTTC; CDR3aa: CASTTSVGLAGGGQFF
v_gene: TRBV5-1; j_gene: TRBJ1-3; abundance: -; d_gene: -; CDR3nt: TGCGCCAGCAGCTTGGGTGATATGAGCTCTGGAAACACCATATATTTT; CDR3aa: CASSLGDMSSGNTIYF
v_gene: TRBV11-2; j_gene: TRBJ2-3; abundance: -; d_gene: TRBD2; CDR3nt: TGTGCCAGCAGCTTAAGGGCTAGCGGGGAGACAGATACGCAGTATTTT; CDR3aa: CASSLRASGETDTQYF